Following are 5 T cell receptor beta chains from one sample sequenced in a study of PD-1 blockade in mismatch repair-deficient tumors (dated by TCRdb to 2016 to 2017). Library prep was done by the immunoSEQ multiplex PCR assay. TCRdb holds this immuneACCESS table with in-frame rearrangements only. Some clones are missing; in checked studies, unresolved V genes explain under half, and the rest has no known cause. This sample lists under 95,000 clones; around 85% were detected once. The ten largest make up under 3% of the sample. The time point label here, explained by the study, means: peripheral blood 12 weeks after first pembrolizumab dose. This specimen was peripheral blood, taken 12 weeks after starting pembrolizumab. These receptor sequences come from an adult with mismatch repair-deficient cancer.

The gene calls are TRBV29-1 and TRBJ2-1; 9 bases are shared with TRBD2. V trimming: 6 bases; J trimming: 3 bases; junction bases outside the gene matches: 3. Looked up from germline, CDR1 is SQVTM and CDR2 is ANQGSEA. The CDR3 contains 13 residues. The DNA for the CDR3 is TGCAGCGTACGACTAGCGGACTACAATGAGCAGTTCTTC. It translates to CSVRLADYNEQFF.

This CDR3 reads CASSLVSYEQYF. In DNA, the CDR3 is TGTGCCAGCAGCTTGGTCTCCTACGAGCAGTACTTC. The chain recombines TRBV7-9 with TRBJ2-7, with no clear D. With 3 bases removed from V and 0 bases from J, the gap between germline ends came to 3 bases. This CDR3 is built from 12 residues. Germline V CDR1 and CDR2: SEHNR, FQNEAQ (reference sequence).

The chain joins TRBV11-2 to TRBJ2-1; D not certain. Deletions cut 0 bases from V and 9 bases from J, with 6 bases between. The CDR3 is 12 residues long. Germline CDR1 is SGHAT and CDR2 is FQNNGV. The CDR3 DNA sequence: TGTGCCAGCAGCTTAGATCTGGTTGAGCAGTTCTTC. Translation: CASSLDLVEQFF.

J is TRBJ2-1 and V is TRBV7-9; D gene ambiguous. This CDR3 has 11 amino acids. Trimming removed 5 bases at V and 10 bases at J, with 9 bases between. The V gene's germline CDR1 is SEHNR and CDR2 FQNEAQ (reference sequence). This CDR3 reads CASSHQREQFF. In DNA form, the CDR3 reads TGTGCCAGCAGCCATCAACGCGAGCAGTTCTTC.

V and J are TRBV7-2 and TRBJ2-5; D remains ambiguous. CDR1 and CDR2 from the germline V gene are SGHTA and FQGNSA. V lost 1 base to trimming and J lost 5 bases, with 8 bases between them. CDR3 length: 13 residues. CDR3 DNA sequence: TGTGCCAGCAGCTTAGGGATTAGGGAGACCCAGTACTTC. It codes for CASSLGIRETQYF.